This is a list of T cell receptor beta chains from one sample in a study of T-cell memory formation after mild COVID-19. In TCRdb, the 5' RACE reads were re-called with MiXCR into one record per CDR3 protein. The table has hundreds of thousands of distinct CDR3 sequences, 20% seen once; the top ten hold around 9.2%. The specimen sequenced was PBMCs or a T cell subset sorted from them (not recorded which). Receptors were obtained from an adult woman who had mild COVID-19 (a few samples of this study predate the infection). Cell type and time point are not known. Each CDR3 is given with its conserved first and last residue.

19	TRBJ2-1	TRBV7-6	CASSPRTPGLAGAHDEQFF
17	TRBJ2-3	TRBV5-5	CASSLIGLADTTDTQYF
12	TRBJ2-5	TRBV12-3/TRBV12-4	CASCRGWETQYF
15	TRBJ2-1	TRBV19	CASSIGWLDDNEQFF
14	TRBJ2-2	TRBV11-1	CASRPETNTGELFF
14	TRBJ2-7	TRBV5-8	CASSEQTLGYEQYF
15	TRBJ2-3	TRBV12-3/TRBV12-4	CASSFIQSRTDTQYF
14	TRBJ2-5	TRBV12-3/TRBV12-4	CASRETGRGETQYF
12	TRBJ2-7	TRBV6-2/TRBV6-3	CATSGGLGEQYF
15	TRBJ2-5	TRBV20-1	CSARAIGTLQETQYF
15	TRBJ2-5	TRBV5-1	CASTRQGGGQETQYF
14	TRBJ2-1	TRBV6-2/TRBV6-3	CASSYVESQGQQFF
14	TRBJ2-1	TRBV5-4	CASSSRRGVGEQFF
15	TRBJ2-5	TRBV7-9	CASSPGTSDQETQYF
17	TRBJ1-5	TRBV5-1	CASSLGPRTGDNQPQHF
11	TRBJ2-7	TRBV7-8	CASSSPDEQYF
13	TRBJ2-3	TRBV5-4	CASSLDGPDTQYF
14	TRBJ2-1	TRBV14	CASSQEIAGDEQFF
16	TRBJ2-7	TRBV25-1	CASSEAGSGTSYEQYF
17	TRBJ1-1	TRBV6-5	CASSSAGTGGSRTEAFF
11	TRBJ1-1	TRBV19	CASSIGKGAFF
16	TRBJ2-7	TRBV28	CASSLSATGSSYEQYF
14	TRBJ1-1	TRBV12-3/TRBV12-4	CASSLIQGAAEAFF
17	TRBJ1-1	TRBV7-8	CASSSGRAPFRNTEAFF
15	TRBJ2-3	TRBV9	CASSPSGISTDTQYF
17	TRBJ2-7	TRBV9	CASSVGAGSSLSYEQYF
18	TRBJ2-3	TRBV7-9	CASSPPTGTSGGAGTQYF
16	TRBJ2-2	TRBV15	CATSATSGGAAGELFF
12	TRBJ1-3	TRBV29-1	CSVLSSGNTIYF
15	TRBJ2-3	TRBV7-8	CASSSRDRAADTQYF
16	TRBJ2-1	TRBV5-1	CASSPGSLAGVGEQFF
15	TRBJ2-3	TRBV12-3/TRBV12-4	CASSLERGITDTQYF
15	TRBJ2-3	TRBV5-1	CASSRTLGQQDTQYF
16	TRBJ2-6	TRBV4-2	CASSTGASSGANVLTF
12	TRBJ1-1	TRBV5-6	CASSQPTLEAFF
21	TRBJ2-1	TRBV29-1	CSVEDRGREARRGSSYNEQFF
13	TRBJ1-1	TRBV15	CATSPGPDTEAFF
12	TRBJ2-2	TRBV7-9	CASRSGGGELFF
14	TRBJ1-2	TRBV7-9	CASTVTLNNYGYTF
11	TRBJ1-1	TRBV6-1	CASSGAFEAFF
17	TRBJ1-6	TRBV7-8	CASSSGQRSAYNSPLHF
15	TRBJ2-7	TRBV24-1	CATSDSTGKGYEQYF
15	TRBJ2-1	TRBV11-3	CASSSGQGKYNEQFF
15	TRBJ1-1	TRBV12-5	CASGSPQGGLLEAFF
13	TRBJ1-2	TRBV29-1	CSVEESGDYGYTF
17	TRBJ1-2	TRBV4-3	CASSHTLRGFTTYGYTF
15	TRBJ1-2	TRBV6-5	CASSSPRGANYGYTF
14	TRBJ1-5	TRBV7-2	CASSPTRLDQPQHF
14	TRBJ2-1	TRBV29-1	CSVELLAGVYEQFF
16	TRBJ2-5	TRBV15	CATSSPKEGAGETQYF
14	TRBJ2-7	TRBV18	CASSQDRGKYEQYF